The 22 T cell receptor beta chains given below trace back to one sample, sequenced in a study of T cells in Graves' hyperthyroidism and ophthalmopathy. Amplification of TCR beta CDR3 regions used RNA as the template. HTBI primers were used for first-round RT-PCR of the TCR CDR3. TCRdb used MiXCR to reprocess the multiplex PCR reads, holding one entry per CDR3 protein. This table has hundreds of thousands of distinct CDR3 sequences, 38% appearing once. The specimen sequenced was blood. Receptors were obtained from a man aged 18 to 29 with Graves' hyperthyroidism.

The chain combines TRBV7-2 with TRBJ2-5, with TRBD1 identical over 12 bases. This CDR3 region has 15 residues. V lost 5 bases to trimming and J lost 5 bases; unmatched junction nucleotides: 6. In germline, CDR1 is SGHTA, CDR2 FQGNSA. The CDR3 DNA sequence: TGTGCCAGCAGCGGGACAGGGGGCCCCCAGGAGACCCAGTACTTC. It encodes CASSGTGGPQETQYF.

This clonotype was observed at least ten times. The chain recombines TRBV7-9 with TRBJ1-5; possible D gene TRBD1, 6 bases. The germline CDR1 and CDR2 sequences are SEHNR and FQNEAQ (reference sequence). CDR3 length: 12 residues. V lost 5 bases and J lost 7, with 9 bases in between. CDR3 sequence reads: CASSPGGQPQHF. CDR3 DNA: TGTGCCAGCAGCCCGGGGGGCCAGCCCCAGCATTTT.

The rearrangement joins TRBV20-1 to TRBJ1-1; tentatively, D is TRBD1 (5 bases). The CDR3 is 12 residues long. Germline CDR1 and CDR2: DFQATT and SNEGSKA (reference sequence). The DNA of the CDR3 is TGCAGCGTCGGGGGGGGGAGAACTGAAGCTTTCTTT. Protein: CSVGGGRTEAFF.

CDR3 in amino acids: CSVRVGGSTEAFF. As DNA, the CDR3 is TGCAGCGTCCGCGTAGGAGGGTCCACTGAAGCTTTCTTT. This chain joins TRBV29-1 and TRBJ1-1; D not resolved. The germline V gene has CDR1 SQVTM and CDR2 ANQGSEA. Trimming cost V 6 bases and J 4 bases, with 15 bases left between them. The CDR3 is made up of 13 amino acids.

Notes on this clonotype: An end of the junction does not agree with germline; a read error may underlie this. This chain links TRBV10-3 with TRBJ1-5; D ambiguous. The CDR3 runs 15 residues. The germline gives CDR1 ENHRY, CDR2 SYGVKD. This CDR3 is CASSDGGSRNQPQHF. CDR3 DNA sequence: TGTGCCAGCAGTGATGGAGGGTCTCGCAATCAGCCCCAGCATTTT.

This chain joins TRBV20-1 and TRBJ2-2, with 8 positions matching TRBD2. Trimming took 3 bases from V and 0 from J; bases not matched to a gene: 9. This CDR3 spans 17 amino acids. The V gene's germline CDR1 is DFQATT and CDR2 SNEGSKA (reference sequence). DNA for the CDR3: TGCAGTGCTAGCTCCCCGACTAGCGCGACGAACACCGGGGAGCTGTTTTTT. This gives the protein CSASSPTSATNTGELFF.

Concerning this clonotype: Germline is not matched at one junction end, which may reflect a read error. J is TRBJ1-3 and V is TRBV10-3; D gene unclear. CDR1 ENHRY and CDR2 SYGVKD come from the germline V gene. The CDR3 spans 16 residues. CDR3 sequence: CAVSEPWGIGGNTIYF. The CDR3 DNA reads TGTGCCGTCAGTGAGCCCTGGGGAATTGGTGGAAACACCATATATTTT.

J is TRBJ2-7 and V is TRBV4-3; D assignment may be TRBD1 or TRBD2 (5 bases each). The CDR3 is 14 amino acids. The V gene's germline CDR1 is LGHNA and CDR2 YSLEER. Trimming shortened V by 3 bases and J by 7 bases, and 16 bases separated the two germline ends. Here the CDR3 DNA reads TGCGCCAGCAGCCACGGGATTGGGACCGAGGAGCAGTACTTC. This gives the protein CASSHGIGTEEQYF.

The chain joins TRBV19 to TRBJ2-5; TRBD2 matches at 7 bases. V gave up 7 bases and J gave up 5 bases; unmatched junction bases: 10. The germline gives CDR1 LNHDA, CDR2 SQIVND (reference sequence). The CDR3 has 14 residues. The CDR3 is CASKKRGETETQYF. The CDR3 nucleotides read TGTGCCAGTAAAAAGCGGGGAGAAACGGAGACCCAGTACTTC.

The gene calls are TRBV20-1 and TRBJ2-7; 10 nucleotides line up with TRBD1. CDR3 size: 16 residues. Per the germline V gene, CDR1 is DFQATT and CDR2 is SNEGSKA (reference sequence). V lost 3 bases, J lost 3 bases, and 11 bases stayed unmatched. CDR3 sequence reads: CSASYQYRTGGYEQYF. The CDR3 DNA follows: TGCAGTGCTAGCTACCAGTACCGGACAGGGGGCTACGAGCAGTACTTC.

The rearrangement uses TRBV7-3 and TRBJ1-2; no clear D. The CDR3 is 15 amino acids. V was clipped by 5 bases and J by 0 bases, with 13 bases between them. The germline CDR1 and CDR2 sequences are SGHTA and FQGTGA. The DNA of the CDR3 is TGTGCCAGCAGCCAAGAAACGGAAGCTAACTATGGCTACACCTTC. This translates into CASSQETEANYGYTF. The whole variable domain, filled in from reference TRBV7-3 and TRBJ1-2, reads GAGVSQTPSNKVTEKGKYVELRCDPISGHTALYWYRQSLGQGPEFLIYFQGTGAADDSGLPNDRFFAVRPEGSVSTLKIQRTERGDSAVYLCASSQETEANYGYTFGSGTRLTVV.

The sample holds many counts of this clonotype. The J gene is TRBJ2-2, the V gene TRBV3-1, with D perhaps TRBD1 (6 bases). Deletions cut 6 bases from V and 6 bases from J, with 8 bases between. Per the germline V gene, CDR1 is LGHDT and CDR2 is YNNKEL (reference sequence). This CDR3 has 12 amino acids. Here the CDR3 reads CASSQGSGELFF. The CDR3 nucleotides read TGTGCCAGCAGTCAGGGGTCCGGGGAGCTGTTTTTT. Variable domain in full (rest from reference TRBV3-1 and TRBJ2-2): DTAVSQTPKYLVTQMGNDKSIKCEQNLGHDTMYWYKQDSKKFLKIMFSYNNKELIINETVPNRFSPKSPDKAHLNLHINSLELGDSAVYFCASSQGSGELFFGEGSRLTVL.

The chain uses TRBV10-2 and TRBJ2-2; tentatively, D is TRBD1 (6 bases). The germline V and J ends were trimmed by 7 bases and 3 bases, with 15 bases remaining between them. CDR3 length: 15 amino acids. The V gene's germline CDR1 is WSHSY and CDR2 SAAADI. The CDR3 is CASTLGDTYTGELFF. DNA of the CDR3: TGCGCCAGCACCCTAGGGGACACCTACACCGGGGAGCTGTTTTTT.

This clonotype showed up just a few times. The chain uses TRBV30 and TRBJ1-1, with D unresolved. CDR3 length equals 11 residues. Per the germline V gene, CDR1 is GTSNPN and CDR2 is SVGIG (reference sequence). Trimming took off 3 bases at V and 11 bases at J, with 13 bases between the two ends. In nucleotides, the CDR3 is TGTGCCTGGAGCCCACGTGGGAATGCTTTCTTT. It is translated as CAWSPRGNAFF.

The CDR3 DNA reads TGCGCCAGCAGCTTACAGGGGGCGGAGGCGGATGGCTACACCTTC. This codes for CASSLQGAEADGYTF. The genes are TRBV5-1 and TRBJ1-2, with 9 bases aligning to TRBD1. In germline, CDR1 is SGHRS, CDR2 YFSETQ. The trim removed 2 bases at V and 6 bases at J, leaving 8 bases unmatched. The CDR3 runs to 15 residues.

This clonotype has more than one count but fewer than ten. V is TRBV6-2 or TRBV6-3 and J is TRBJ1-2, with a possible D match to TRBD1 (5 bases). The CDR3 runs 15 residues. Per the germline V gene, CDR1 is MNHEY and CDR2 is SVGEGT. V was clipped by 2 bases and J by 0 bases, with 10 bases between them. The CDR3, as DNA: TGTGCCAGCAGTTACAAGGGGAATTCTAACTATGGCTACACCTTC. Amino acid sequence: CASSYKGNSNYGYTF.

This clonotype was observed many times. This chain links TRBV7-9 with TRBJ1-1, with D tentatively TRBD1 (6 bases). V was clipped by 5 bases and J by 0 bases, with 19 bases between them. The germline V gene encodes CDR1 SEHNR and CDR2 FQNEAQ (reference sequence). The CDR3 consists of 17 residues. DNA of the CDR3: TGTGCCAGCAGCCATCACCCCCTACAGGGCATGAACACTGAAGCTTTCTTT. It codes for CASSHHPLQGMNTEAFF.

This clonotype has ten or more counts. This sequence joins TRBV10-3 and TRBJ2-7, with D perhaps matching TRBD1 (6 bases). Trimming shortened V by 0 bases and J by 1 base, and 7 bases separated the two germline ends. This CDR3 is built from 14 residues. The germline V gene encodes CDR1 ENHRY and CDR2 SYGVKD. The CDR3 nucleotides read TGTGCCATCAGTGAGTCGGGACAATCCTACGAGCAGTACTTC. Its translation is CAISESGQSYEQYF.

The V call is TRBV7-9, the J call TRBJ2-7; TRBD2 might be the D (6 bases). The CDR3 is 15 residues long. Germline V gives CDR1 SEHNR, CDR2 FQNEAQ (reference sequence). Trimming took 6 bases from V and 4 from J, leaving 19 bases between them. The CDR3 coding sequence is TGTGCCAGCAGACCCGGGACTTATGGGGCTTACGAGCAGTACTTC. Amino acid sequence: CASRPGTYGAYEQYF.

The CDR3 nucleotides are TGTGCCAGCAGTGGACAGGGCCCTGGAAACACCTTC. Residues: CASSGQGPGNTF. The chain couples TRBV12-3 or TRBV12-4 to TRBJ1-2; 8 positions agree with TRBD1. The CDR3 totals 12 residues. The ends lost 5 bases at V and 12 bases at J; junction bases unmatched: 8.

This clonotype was detected only a few times. The chain couples TRBV7-2 to TRBJ2-7; unclear D gene. The germline V gene encodes CDR1 SGHTA and CDR2 FQGNSA. Trimming removed 5 bases from V and 1 base from J, with 9 bases in between. This CDR3 comprises 13 residues. The CDR3 loop is CASSETPSYEQYF. The CDR3 DNA reads as TGTGCCAGCAGCGAGACTCCTTCCTACGAGCAGTACTTC.

This clonotype was seen just once. Lacking the conserved final phenylalanine or tryptophan, this CDR3 likely reflects a read error. This chain uses TRBV4-1 with TRBJ2-7; TRBD2 aligns across 12 bases. Germline assignment: CDR1 MGHRA and CDR2 YSYEKL. The CDR3 extends over 15 amino acids. Trimming took 1 base from V and 4 from J; bases not matched to a gene: 2. CDR3 DNA: TGCGCCAGCAGCCAAGCTGGGACTAGCGGGTACGAGCAGTACCTC. This sequence encodes CASSQAGTSGYEQYL.